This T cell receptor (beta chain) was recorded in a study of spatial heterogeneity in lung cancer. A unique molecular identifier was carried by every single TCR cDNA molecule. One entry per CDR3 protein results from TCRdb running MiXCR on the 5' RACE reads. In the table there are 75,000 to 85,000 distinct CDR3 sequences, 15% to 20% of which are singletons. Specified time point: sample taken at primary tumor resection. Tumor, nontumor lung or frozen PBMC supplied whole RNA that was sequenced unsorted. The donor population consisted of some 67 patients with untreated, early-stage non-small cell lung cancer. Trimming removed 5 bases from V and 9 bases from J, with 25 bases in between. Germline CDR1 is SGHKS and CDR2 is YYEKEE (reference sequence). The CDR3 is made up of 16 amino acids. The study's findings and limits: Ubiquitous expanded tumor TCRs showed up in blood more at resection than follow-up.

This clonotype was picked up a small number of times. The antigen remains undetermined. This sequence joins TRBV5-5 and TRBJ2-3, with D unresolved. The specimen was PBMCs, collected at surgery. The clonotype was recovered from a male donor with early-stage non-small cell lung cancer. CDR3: CASSTDSSGFEVTQYF. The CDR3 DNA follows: TGTGCCAGCAGTACTGACTCTTCCGGTTTCGAGGTGACGCAGTATTTT.